This TCR beta chain was recovered during a study of T cells expressing NK-cell markers. Study-wide context: All TCR beta repertoires analysed originated from sorted CD3+CD56+NKG2C+, CD3+CD56+NKG2C- and CD3+CD56-NKG2C+ T cells. Seven HCMV-seropositive donors and one seronegative donor made up the eight sequenced donors.

CDR1 and CDR2 (germline): SQVTM, ANQGSEA. This CDR3 region has 16 residues. For this clonotype: Its specificity is unknown.

Study-level results: These same clonotypes (in several donors) also led the CD3+CD56-NKG2C+ fraction.

TCRdb reworked the 5' RACE reads into one entry per CDR3 protein, no DNA. The sample totals about 110,000 distinct CDR3 sequences; its top ten clones hold less than 20%. This TCR was recovered from a woman aged 18-69 years in good health. The sample consisted of blood T cells: a sorted CD56 or NKG2C T cell subset, CD4+ or CD8+ T cells, or bulk PBMC T cells (not recorded which). The chain links TRBV29-1 to TRBJ2-3; checking the TCRdb D call of TRBD1 is not possible without DNA. CDR3 region: CSVNGVGTGDTDTQYF.